What follows are 8 T cell receptor beta chains derived from one specimen sequenced in a study of cytomegalovirus exposure and HLA in healthy donors. PCR was performed using 60 Vbeta and 13 Jbeta primers. Data came from immunoSEQ multiplex PCR; TCRdb stores just in-frame clones and leaves some out. The sample has fewer than 100,000 clones, about four fifths seen once; the top ten hold 3.8%. Sequenced: PBMCs. Source of these receptors: a woman aged 40 to 50 in good health and CMV-seronegative.

This rearrangement joins TRBV4-1 to TRBJ1-1; TRBD1 matches 12 bases. The CDR3 spans 17 residues. V lost 4 bases to trimming and J lost 4 bases; unmatched junction nucleotides: 10. Germline V gene data show CDR1 as MGHRA and CDR2 as YSYEKL. The DNA of the CDR3 is TGCGCCAGCAGCCGCCCGGGACAGGGGGCGCCGGGCACTGAAGCTTTCTTT. It codes for CASSRPGQGAPGTEAFF.

This clone was found a few times. The J gene is TRBJ2-7, the V gene TRBV6-6, with TRBD1 matching over 7 bases. The length of the CDR3 is 12 residues. Trimming removed 5 bases from V and 5 bases from J; junction bases left unmatched: 3. From germline, CDR1 is MNHNY and CDR2 SVGAGI (reference sequence). In nucleotides, the CDR3 is TGTGCCAGCAGTCCCGGACAGGACGAGCAGTACTTC. It specifies CASSPGQDEQYF.

V and J are TRBV6-1 and TRBJ2-5; 11 nucleotides align to TRBD2. This CDR3 spans 18 amino acids. Germline CDR1 and CDR2: MNHNS and SASEGT. The V and J ends lost 3 bases and 2 bases, in that order; junction bases with no gene match: 11. CDR3 nucleotide sequence: TGTGCCAGCAGTGACCCGACTAGCGGGGCTAACCGACAAGAGACCCAGTACTTC. Residues: CASSDPTSGANRQETQYF.

This clone was seen a few times. The gene calls are TRBV4-3 and TRBJ2-5; 8 nucleotides agree with TRBD2. The CDR3 runs to 14 residues. V was clipped by 3 bases and J by 7 bases; unmatched bases: 7. CDR1 LGHNA and CDR2 YSLEER come from the germline V gene. CDR3 DNA: TGCGCCAGCAGCCAGCGGGGGGATCAGGGGACCCAGTACTTC. It is translated as CASSQRGDQGTQYF.

V gene TRBV5-4 combines with J gene TRBJ1-2, with D perhaps matching TRBD1 (6 bases). The V gene lost 2 bases and the J gene lost 4 bases, with 9 bases spanning the gap. This CDR3 contains 13 residues. Germline loops: CDR1 SGHNT, CDR2 YYREEE (reference sequence). The CDR3 is CASSFTGPYGYTF. The CDR3 nucleotides are TGTGCCAGCAGCTTTACAGGGCCCTATGGCTACACCTTC.

This clone was seen a handful of times. The CDR3 bases are TGTGCCAGCAGCTTACGACGGACAGGGGGAAACACCATATATTTT. Amino acid sequence: CASSLRRTGGNTIYF. The genes are TRBV7-2 and TRBJ1-3, with 8 bases lining up with TRBD1. The junction had 4 bases not matched to a gene; V was cut back by 2 bases and J by 4 bases. Germline V gene data show CDR1 as SGHTA and CDR2 as FQGNSA. The CDR3 contains 15 residues.

This chain connects TRBV29-1 to TRBJ1-1, with unresolved D. The V and J ends lost 8 bases and 0 bases respectively, with 13 bases between them. The CDR3 has 13 amino acids. The germline V gene encodes CDR1 SQVTM and CDR2 ANQGSEA. The CDR3 protein is CSPMRRLNTEAFF. CDR3 sequence (DNA): TGCAGCCCCATGCGGCGCTTGAACACTGAAGCTTTCTTT.

This clone was found once. The V and J genes are TRBV15 and TRBJ1-6; D uncertain. The CDR3 covers 16 residues. V was cut by 3 bases and J by 5 bases, with 14 bases left in between. CDR1 and CDR2 from the germline V gene are LNHNV and YYDKDF (reference sequence). The CDR3 spells CATSRGGKVDNSPLHF. DNA for the CDR3: TGTGCCACCAGCAGGGGCGGGAAAGTGGATAATTCACCCCTCCACTTT.